A selection of T cell receptor beta chains follows, all from one sample in a study of blood T cell repertoires in COVID-19. The protocol was immunoSEQ multiplex PCR, while the TCRdb copy is restricted to in-frame clones and leaves out a portion. The table has approximately 350,000 clones, about 90% seen once. Sequenced: peripheral blood. These receptors all stem from a man aged 35 to 55 with acute or convalescent COVID-19. The CDR3 runs from the conserved cysteine through the conserved F or W. Each record gives: clone size, V gene, J gene, CDR3 length, D gene, CDR3 DNA, CDR3 protein. The D gene is left open where the match is weak. Clone size is stated in some rows and not others, as once, few, many or a class when expanded.

clone_size: -
v_call: TRBV9
j_call: TRBJ1-1
cdr3_length: 14
d_call: -
cdr3_nt: TGTGCCAGCAGCCCCTTAGGACAGAGTACTGAAGCTTTCTTT
cdr3_aa: CASSPLGQSTEAFF

clone_size: -
v_call: TRBV6-5
j_call: TRBJ1-1
cdr3_length: 13
d_call: TRBD1
cdr3_nt: TGTGCCAGCAGGCAGGGACAGGGGGCTGAAGCTTTCTTT
cdr3_aa: CASRQGQGAEAFF

clone_size: -
v_call: TRBV2
j_call: TRBJ1-4
cdr3_length: 15
d_call: -
cdr3_nt: TGTGCCAGCAGTGAAGGCGGGGCAACTAATGAAAAACTGTTTTTT
cdr3_aa: CASSEGGATNEKLFF

clone_size: -
v_call: TRBV5-1
j_call: TRBJ2-5
cdr3_length: 15
d_call: TRBD2
cdr3_nt: TGCGCCAGCAGCTTGGTACTAGCGGAGCAAGAGACCCAGTACTTC
cdr3_aa: CASSLVLAEQETQYF

clone_size: -
v_call: TRBV9
j_call: TRBJ1-1
cdr3_length: 15
d_call: TRBD1
cdr3_nt: TGTGCCAGCAGCGGCAGGACAGGGGATAACACTGAAGCTTTCTTT
cdr3_aa: CASSGRTGDNTEAFF

clone_size: once
v_call: TRBV20-1
j_call: TRBJ1-1
cdr3_length: 14
d_call: -
cdr3_nt: TGCAGTGCTAGTGGGGTAAGCGGGAACACTGAAGCTTTCTTT
cdr3_aa: CSASGVSGNTEAFF

clone_size: -
v_call: TRBV5-6
j_call: TRBJ2-7
cdr3_length: 18
d_call: -
cdr3_nt: TGTGCCAGCAGCAACACGGGGGTGGGAGACACCTATGGTACGGGGCAGTACTTC
cdr3_aa: CASSNTGVGDTYGTGQYF

clone_size: -
v_call: TRBV9
j_call: TRBJ2-1
cdr3_length: 14
d_call: -
cdr3_nt: TGTGCCAGCAGCGTAGGGAGCTCCTACAATGAGCAGTTCTTC
cdr3_aa: CASSVGSSYNEQFF

clone_size: -
v_call: TRBV7-9
j_call: TRBJ2-5
cdr3_length: 14
d_call: TRBD1
cdr3_nt: TGTGCCAGCAGCACTCGGACAGGCGGGGAGACCCAGTACTTC
cdr3_aa: CASSTRTGGETQYF

clone_size: -
v_call: TRBV11-2
j_call: TRBJ2-1
cdr3_length: 13
d_call: -
cdr3_nt: TGTGCCAGCAGCTTAGATCGGAGGGGCGAGCAGTTCTTC
cdr3_aa: CASSLDRRGEQFF

clone_size: -
v_call: TRBV9
j_call: TRBJ2-5
cdr3_length: 15
d_call: -
cdr3_nt: TGTGCCAGCAGCGGAAGCTTACGAGAAAAAGAGACCCAGTACTTC
cdr3_aa: CASSGSLREKETQYF

clone_size: -
v_call: TRBV9
j_call: TRBJ2-6
cdr3_length: 19
d_call: -
cdr3_nt: TGTGCCAGCGGACACCTTAGAGACAGGACCGTTTCTGGGGCCAACGTCCTGACTTTC
cdr3_aa: CASGHLRDRTVSGANVLTF

clone_size: -
v_call: TRBV5-4
j_call: TRBJ1-1
cdr3_length: 15
d_call: -
cdr3_nt: TGTGCCAGCAGCTTGGATACAGGGCGCCACACTGAAGCTTTCTTT
cdr3_aa: CASSLDTGRHTEAFF

clone_size: -
v_call: TRBV5-1
j_call: TRBJ1-3
cdr3_length: 17
d_call: TRBD1
cdr3_nt: TGCGCCAGCAGCCAAGGCGGGACAGAAAACTCTGGAAACACCATATATTTT
cdr3_aa: CASSQGGTENSGNTIYF

clone_size: -
v_call: TRBV6-5
j_call: TRBJ2-7
cdr3_length: 14
d_call: TRBD1
cdr3_nt: TGTGCCAGCAAGAGGGGACAGGTGAACTACGAGCAGTACTTC
cdr3_aa: CASKRGQVNYEQYF

clone_size: -
v_call: TRBV11-2
j_call: TRBJ2-7
cdr3_length: 15
d_call: TRBD1
cdr3_nt: TGTGCCAGCAGCCTTGGGACAGGGAAGGGGTACGAGCAGTACTTC
cdr3_aa: CASSLGTGKGYEQYF

clone_size: -
v_call: TRBV19
j_call: TRBJ1-5
cdr3_length: 14
d_call: TRBD1
cdr3_nt: TGTGCCAGTAGTAGGGACAGGGGGTTTCAGCCCCAGCATTTT
cdr3_aa: CASSRDRGFQPQHF

clone_size: -
v_call: TRBV30
j_call: TRBJ1-2
cdr3_length: 14
d_call: -
cdr3_nt: TGTGCCTGGAGTACAATCGGGACATACTATGGCTACACCTTC
cdr3_aa: CAWSTIGTYYGYTF

clone_size: -
v_call: TRBV19
j_call: TRBJ1-1
cdr3_length: 16
d_call: TRBD1
cdr3_nt: TGTGCCAGTAGCCCGGGACAGGGTTTGGTTAGGACTGAAGCTTTCTTT
cdr3_aa: CASSPGQGLVRTEAFF

clone_size: once
v_call: TRBV28
j_call: TRBJ1-2
cdr3_length: 13
d_call: TRBD1
cdr3_nt: TGTGCCAGCAGTTTCGGACAGGTCTATGGCTACACCTTC
cdr3_aa: CASSFGQVYGYTF

clone_size: -
v_call: TRBV28
j_call: TRBJ2-1
cdr3_length: 14
d_call: -
cdr3_nt: TGTGCCAGCAGGCCCGGGGTCGGGACAAATGAGCAGTTCTTC
cdr3_aa: CASRPGVGTNEQFF

clone_size: -
v_call: TRBV3-1/TRBV3-2
j_call: TRBJ1-2
cdr3_length: 16
d_call: TRBD1
cdr3_nt: TGTGCCAGCAGCCAAGCCTTCGGACAGGGCGTTGATGGCTACACCTTC
cdr3_aa: CASSQAFGQGVDGYTF

clone_size: few
v_call: TRBV19
j_call: TRBJ1-2
cdr3_length: 12
d_call: -
cdr3_nt: TGTGCCAGTAGTGGAGGGTCTTTCGGCTACACCTTC
cdr3_aa: CASSGGSFGYTF

clone_size: -
v_call: TRBV28
j_call: TRBJ2-1
cdr3_length: 17
d_call: -
cdr3_nt: TGTGCCAGCAGTTACCATCCTAGCTTAAGCTCCTACAATGAGCAGTTCTTC
cdr3_aa: CASSYHPSLSSYNEQFF

clone_size: -
v_call: TRBV30
j_call: TRBJ2-1
cdr3_length: 13
d_call: -
cdr3_nt: TGTGCCTGGAGTGAGAGCTCCTACAATGAGCAGTTCTTC
cdr3_aa: CAWSESSYNEQFF

clone_size: -
v_call: TRBV9
j_call: TRBJ1-2
cdr3_length: 13
d_call: -
cdr3_nt: TGTGCCAGCAGCGTAGGTGCAGGGGATGGCTACACCTTC
cdr3_aa: CASSVGAGDGYTF

clone_size: -
v_call: TRBV19
j_call: TRBJ2-3
cdr3_length: 12
d_call: -
cdr3_nt: TGTGCCAGTAGTATGTGGGAGGATACGCAGTATTTT
cdr3_aa: CASSMWEDTQYF

clone_size: -
v_call: TRBV5-1
j_call: TRBJ1-1
cdr3_length: 17
d_call: -
cdr3_nt: TGCGCCAGCAGCTTGGGGCCACAGGGTGAATCCCATCGAGAAGCTTTCTTT
cdr3_aa: CASSLGPQGESHREAFF

clone_size: -
v_call: TRBV2
j_call: TRBJ1-5
cdr3_length: 15
d_call: TRBD1
cdr3_nt: TGTGCCAGCAGTGGGTGGGACAGGGAATTGGCGCCCCAGCATTTT
cdr3_aa: CASSGWDRELAPQHF

clone_size: -
v_call: TRBV11-2
j_call: TRBJ1-1
cdr3_length: 16
d_call: TRBD1
cdr3_nt: TGTGCCAGCAGCTACGGGACAGGGGGCTCGAACACTGAAGCTTTCTTT
cdr3_aa: CASSYGTGGSNTEAFF

clone_size: once
v_call: TRBV30
j_call: TRBJ1-5
cdr3_length: 14
d_call: -
cdr3_nt: TGTGCCTGGAGTCCGGCACAGGGTAATCAGCCCCAGCATTTT
cdr3_aa: CAWSPAQGNQPQHF

clone_size: -
v_call: TRBV4-2
j_call: TRBJ1-2
cdr3_length: 13
d_call: TRBD1
cdr3_nt: TGTGCCAGCAGCCTAGGGGGCGACTATGGCTACACCTTC
cdr3_aa: CASSLGGDYGYTF

clone_size: -
v_call: TRBV11-2
j_call: TRBJ1-1
cdr3_length: 15
d_call: -
cdr3_nt: TGTGCCAGCAGCTTAGGGGGGGGGATGAACACTGAAGCTTTCTTT
cdr3_aa: CASSLGGGMNTEAFF

clone_size: few
v_call: TRBV29-1
j_call: TRBJ1-1
cdr3_length: 10
d_call: -
cdr3_nt: TGCAGCGTTGAGAGACAGAAAGCTTTCTTT
cdr3_aa: CSVERQKAFF

clone_size: -
v_call: TRBV3-1/TRBV3-2
j_call: TRBJ1-5
cdr3_length: 14
d_call: -
cdr3_nt: TGTGCCAGCAGCCGATCACTTCAGGGACAGCCCCAGCATTTT
cdr3_aa: CASSRSLQGQPQHF

clone_size: -
v_call: TRBV5-4
j_call: TRBJ2-3
cdr3_length: 14
d_call: -
cdr3_nt: TGTGCCAGCAGCTTCCCCCCGAGCACAGATACGCAGTATTTT
cdr3_aa: CASSFPPSTDTQYF

clone_size: -
v_call: TRBV28
j_call: TRBJ1-2
cdr3_length: 17
d_call: TRBD1
cdr3_nt: TGTGCCAGCAGTCCTAACTCGAGGGGACAGGCCGGCTATGGCTACACCTTC
cdr3_aa: CASSPNSRGQAGYGYTF

clone_size: once
v_call: TRBV6-4
j_call: TRBJ2-2
cdr3_length: 14
d_call: -
cdr3_nt: TGTGCCAGCAGCAGGGGCCGAAACACCGGGGAGCTGTTTTTT
cdr3_aa: CASSRGRNTGELFF

clone_size: -
v_call: TRBV5-1
j_call: TRBJ1-1
cdr3_length: 15
d_call: TRBD1
cdr3_nt: TGCGCCAGCAGCTTGTCGGCAGGGGGCTATACTGAAGCTTTCTTT
cdr3_aa: CASSLSAGGYTEAFF

clone_size: -
v_call: TRBV4-1
j_call: TRBJ1-6
cdr3_length: 15
d_call: -
cdr3_nt: TGCGCCAGCAGCCATCAGAACTCCTATAATTCACCCCTCCACTTT
cdr3_aa: CASSHQNSYNSPLHF

clone_size: -
v_call: TRBV7-9
j_call: TRBJ1-1
cdr3_length: 13
d_call: -
cdr3_nt: TGTGCCAGCAGCCCACAGGCGAACACTGAAGCTTTCTTT
cdr3_aa: CASSPQANTEAFF

clone_size: -
v_call: TRBV29-1
j_call: TRBJ2-3
cdr3_length: 15
d_call: TRBD2
cdr3_nt: TGCAGCGTTGTAGGTGTCGGGGGGGGTCCAGATACGCAGTATTTT
cdr3_aa: CSVVGVGGGPDTQYF

clone_size: -
v_call: TRBV9
j_call: TRBJ1-6
cdr3_length: 17
d_call: -
cdr3_nt: TGTGCCAGCAGCCCCCAGGAGTTCGGGGTCTATAATTCACCCCTCCACTTT
cdr3_aa: CASSPQEFGVYNSPLHF

clone_size: -
v_call: TRBV30
j_call: TRBJ2-7
cdr3_length: 15
d_call: -
cdr3_nt: TGTGCCTGGGGTGGAACAGGGAGAATTTCCTACGAGCAGTACTTC
cdr3_aa: CAWGGTGRISYEQYF

clone_size: -
v_call: TRBV13
j_call: TRBJ1-1
cdr3_length: 14
d_call: -
cdr3_nt: TGTGCCAGCAGCCCCAAGACAGCGAACACTGAAGCTTTCTTT
cdr3_aa: CASSPKTANTEAFF

clone_size: -
v_call: TRBV12-5
j_call: TRBJ1-5
cdr3_length: 20
d_call: TRBD1
cdr3_nt: TGTGCTAGTGGTTTGGTCACCCGAGGGCGGACAGGGGGAAAGGGCCAGCCCCAGCATTTT
cdr3_aa: CASGLVTRGRTGGKGQPQHF

clone_size: once
v_call: TRBV30
j_call: TRBJ2-2
cdr3_length: 13
d_call: -
cdr3_nt: TGTGCCTGGAGTGTATTGGAGTCCGGGGAGCTGTTTTTT
cdr3_aa: CAWSVLESGELFF

clone_size: few
v_call: TRBV3-1/TRBV3-2
j_call: TRBJ2-3
cdr3_length: 15
d_call: -
cdr3_nt: TGTGCCAGCAGCCAAGGAGCGGTTAGCACAGATACGCAGTATTTT
cdr3_aa: CASSQGAVSTDTQYF

clone_size: -
v_call: TRBV20-1
j_call: TRBJ2-1
cdr3_length: 14
d_call: TRBD2
cdr3_nt: TGCAGTGCTAGTGATAGCGGGAGTCTAAATGAGCAGTTCTTC
cdr3_aa: CSASDSGSLNEQFF

clone_size: -
v_call: TRBV7-9
j_call: TRBJ1-1
cdr3_length: 13
d_call: -
cdr3_nt: TGTGCCAGCAGCTTGAACAGGGACACTGAAGCTTTCTTT
cdr3_aa: CASSLNRDTEAFF

clone_size: -
v_call: TRBV28
j_call: TRBJ2-6
cdr3_length: 13
d_call: -
cdr3_nt: TGTGCCAGCATAGATTCTGGGGCCAACGTCCTGACTTTC
cdr3_aa: CASIDSGANVLTF

clone_size: once
v_call: TRBV21-1
j_call: TRBJ2-7
cdr3_length: 17
d_call: -
cdr3_nt: TGTGCCAGCAGCAAAGGTGGCGGGGGGGTACGGTCCTACGAGCAGTACTTC
cdr3_aa: CASSKGGGGVRSYEQYF

clone_size: -
v_call: TRBV11-2
j_call: TRBJ2-2
cdr3_length: 14
d_call: TRBD2
cdr3_nt: TGTGCCAGCAGCGCCACTAGCGCGTCCGGGGAGCTGTTTTTT
cdr3_aa: CASSATSASGELFF

clone_size: few
v_call: TRBV6-1
j_call: TRBJ2-7
cdr3_length: 12
d_call: TRBD1
cdr3_nt: TGTGCCAGCAGTGACCACAGGGGCGAGCAGTACTTC
cdr3_aa: CASSDHRGEQYF